The 10 T cell receptor beta chains listed next were all sequenced from one sample in a study of shared clonotypes between healthy human individuals. Data came from immunoSEQ multiplex PCR; TCRdb stores just in-frame clones and leaves some out. Of under 1,100,000 clones listed, about 84% are singletons. Sequencing was done on a sample of memory CD4+ T cells from PBMCs. Subset here: CD45RA-negative fraction. The receptors come from a man aged 18 to 30 in good health. Some clones in this sample may be carry-over from other donors' samples.

V gene TRBV27 combines with J gene TRBJ2-7; no clear D gene. Between the trimmed V and J ends, which lost 6 bases and 12 bases, there was a span of 27 bases. Per the germline V gene, CDR1 is MNHEY and CDR2 is SMNVEV (reference sequence). The CDR3 has 15 amino acids. In DNA form, the CDR3 reads TGTGCCAGCAGCCCACAGTATCTCGAACCCAAGAGTGCGTACTTC. Its translation is CASSPQYLEPKSAYF.

This chain uses TRBV11-3 with TRBJ2-3; D possibly corresponds to TRBD2 (5 bases). Germline loops: CDR1 SGHNT, CDR2 YENEEA. This CDR3 region has 15 residues. V lost 1 base to trimming and J lost 2 bases, with 10 bases between them. The CDR3 region has the DNA TGTGCCAGCAGCTTAGGCATGGACTCCACAGATACGCAGTATTTT. Its protein product is CASSLGMDSTDTQYF.

V usage is TRBV5-1 and J usage is TRBJ1-1, with a weak D call TRBD1 (6 bases). Germline CDR1 SGHRS, CDR2 YFSETQ. V dropped 0 bases and J dropped 3 bases, with 9 bases sitting between them. This CDR3 is built from 14 residues. The CDR3 sequence: CASSLESGDTEAFF. The CDR3 DNA reads TGCGCCAGCAGCTTGGAGTCAGGGGACACTGAAGCTTTCTTT.

The chain links TRBV12-5 to TRBJ2-3; either TRBD1 or TRBD2 may supply D (5 bases each). Germline CDR1 reads LGHNT; CDR2 reads FRNRAP. The length of the CDR3 is 13 residues. The V end was cut by 6 bases, the J end by 1 base, with 8 bases between. This CDR3 reads CASGRDRTDTQYF. For the CDR3, the DNA is TGTGCTAGTGGCCGGGACCGCACAGATACGCAGTATTTT.

The chain has TRBV27 and TRBJ1-1, with D possibly matching TRBD1 (6 bases). The germline gives CDR1 MNHEY, CDR2 SMNVEV (reference sequence). V lost 1 base and J 3 bases, leaving 18 bases between the germline ends. This CDR3 contains 17 residues. DNA of the CDR3: TGTGCCAGCAGTTTATACGGCAGAGGGGGGATGGACACTGAAGCTTTCTTT. Amino acids: CASSLYGRGGMDTEAFF.

The rearrangement uses TRBV18 and TRBJ2-5, with 9 bases that match TRBD2. CDR1 is KGHSH, CDR2 LQKENI, per germline. V gave up 5 bases and J gave up 11 bases; unmatched junction bases: 12. CDR3 length equals 14 residues. In DNA form, the CDR3 reads TGTGCCAGCTCAGGGTCTAGCGGGATTCAAGAGCAGTACTTC. This encodes CASSGSSGIQEQYF.

The V call is TRBV28, the J call TRBJ1-2, with a tentative D call TRBD1 (5 bases). Trimming left V 7 bases short and J 8 bases short, with 23 bases between. Germline assignment: CDR1 MDHEN and CDR2 SYDVKM. This CDR3 has 15 amino acids. The CDR3: CASTTHGGGLEGYTF. Written as DNA, the CDR3 is TGTGCCAGCACCACGCACGGCGGGGGACTGGAGGGCTACACCTTC.

In this sample, this clone turned up once. The V gene is TRBV4-3, the J gene TRBJ2-1, with a weak D call TRBD2 (6 bases). CDR1 is LGHNA and CDR2 is YSLEER in the germline V gene. The ends were cut back, 0 bases at V and 4 bases at J, with 10 bases in the middle. This CDR3 contains 15 residues. This CDR3 is CASSQDRDLYNEQFF. Here the CDR3 DNA reads TGCGCCAGCAGCCAAGACAGGGACTTATACAATGAGCAGTTCTTC.

This clone has a handful of counts. The V and J genes are TRBV5-4 and TRBJ2-7; TRBD2 matches at 13 bases. The V segment lost 5 bases and the J segment 5 bases; nucleotides outside the gene matches: 4. The germline V gene encodes CDR1 SGHNT and CDR2 YYREEE (reference sequence). This CDR3 has 14 residues. The CDR3: CASRRGLAGDEQYF. The CDR3 coding sequence is TGTGCCAGCAGGCGAGGACTAGCGGGAGACGAGCAGTACTTC.

The J gene is TRBJ2-2, the V gene TRBV2, with TRBD2 matching 13 bases. The CDR3 loop spans 16 amino acids. Germline V CDR1 and CDR2: SNHLY, FYNNEI. With 6 bases clipped from V and 5 bases from J, the junction kept 6 bases outside the gene matches. CDR3 coding DNA: TGTGCCAGCAGGGGACTAGCGGGAAGTGGTACCGGGGAGCTGTTTTTT. Translated: CASRGLAGSGTGELFF.